This T cell receptor (beta chain) was captured in a study of T cell repertoires in cytomegalovirus infection. Broader study findings: Based on cumulative public TCR beta family frequency, carriers of CMV plus the relevant HLA were identified.

This clonotype has at least ten counts. Antigen unknown. TCRdb passed the reads through MiXCR, listing each CDR3 protein once. The sample shows about half a million distinct CDR3 sequences, more than 40% of them seen only once. The V and J ends lost 5 bases and 2 bases respectively, with 10 bases between them. The CDR3 covers 14 residues. Per germline, CDR1 SGHTA and CDR2 FQGNSA. The material sequenced was cultured PBMCs, taken from culture after CMV antigen stimulation. V is TRBV7-2 and J is TRBJ1-5; maybe TRBD1 (6 bases). The receptor comes from a human donor in good health (CMV status not recorded). Some clones in this sample may be carry-over from other donors' samples. CDR3 coding DNA: TGTGCCAGCAGCACAAGGACAGGCAATCAGCCCCAGCATTTT. Translating gives CASSTRTGNQPQHF.